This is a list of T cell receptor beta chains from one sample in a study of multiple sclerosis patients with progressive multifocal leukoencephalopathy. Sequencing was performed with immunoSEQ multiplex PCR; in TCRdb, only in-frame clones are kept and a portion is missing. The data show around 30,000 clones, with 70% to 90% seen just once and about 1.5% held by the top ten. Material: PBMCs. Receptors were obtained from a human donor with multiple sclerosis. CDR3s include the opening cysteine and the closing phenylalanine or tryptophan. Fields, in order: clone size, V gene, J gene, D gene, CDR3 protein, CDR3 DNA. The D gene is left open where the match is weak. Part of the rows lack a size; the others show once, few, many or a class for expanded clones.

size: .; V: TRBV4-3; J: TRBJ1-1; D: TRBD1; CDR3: CASSHGTGGGNTEAFF; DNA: TGCGCCAGCAGCCACGGGACAGGGGGAGGGAACACTGAAGCTTTCTTT
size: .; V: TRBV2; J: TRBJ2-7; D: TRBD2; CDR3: CASSRTSGSYEQYF; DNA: TGTGCCAGCAGTAGGACTAGCGGGAGCTACGAGCAGTACTTC
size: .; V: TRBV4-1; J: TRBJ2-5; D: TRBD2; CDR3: CASSQGGRGETQYF; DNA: TGCGCCAGCAGCCAAGGCGGGAGGGGAGAGACCCAGTACTTC
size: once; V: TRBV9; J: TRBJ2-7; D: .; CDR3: CASSAKITGTPYEQYF; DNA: TGTGCCAGCAGCGCCAAAATCACCGGGACACCCTACGAGCAGTACTTC
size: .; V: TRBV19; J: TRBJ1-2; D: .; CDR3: CASSWALGQYYGYTF; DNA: TGTGCCAGTAGTTGGGCTCTTGGACAGTACTATGGCTACACCTTC
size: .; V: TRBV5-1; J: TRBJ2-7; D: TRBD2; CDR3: CASSPGTSRHSYEQYF; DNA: TGCGCCAGCAGCCCAGGGACTAGCCGACACTCCTACGAGCAGTACTTC
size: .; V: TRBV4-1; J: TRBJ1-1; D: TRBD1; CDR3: CASSQPWTGAEAFF; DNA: TGCGCCAGCAGCCAGCCCTGGACAGGGGCTGAAGCTTTCTTT
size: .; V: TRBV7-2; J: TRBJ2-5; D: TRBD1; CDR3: CASSLRGRGLQETQYF; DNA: TGTGCCAGCAGCTTAAGGGGCAGGGGGTTGCAAGAGACCCAGTACTTC
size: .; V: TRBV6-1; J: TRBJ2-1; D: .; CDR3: CASSALPRGRDEQFF; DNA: TGTGCCAGCAGCGCTCTACCCAGGGGTAGGGATGAGCAGTTCTTC
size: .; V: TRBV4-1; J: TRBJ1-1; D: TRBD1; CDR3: CASSQTGSEMNTEAFF; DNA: TGCGCCAGCAGCCAGACAGGGAGCGAGATGAACACTGAAGCTTTCTTT
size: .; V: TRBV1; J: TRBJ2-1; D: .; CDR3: CTSSQVPWTSGKYNEQFF; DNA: TGCACCAGCAGCCAAGTCCCTTGGACTAGCGGGAAGTACAATGAGCAGTTCTTC
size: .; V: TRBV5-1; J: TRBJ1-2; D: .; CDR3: CASSLVTRGSYGYTF; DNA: TGCGCCAGCAGCTTGGTTACAAGGGGGTCATATGGCTACACCTTC
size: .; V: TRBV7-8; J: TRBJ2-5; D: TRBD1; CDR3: CASSSRTGRETQYF; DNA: TGTGCCAGCAGCTCTCGGACAGGGCGTGAGACCCAGTACTTC
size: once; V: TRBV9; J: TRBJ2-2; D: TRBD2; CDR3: CASSVRAGGQLFF; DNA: TGTGCCAGCAGCGTGAGAGCGGGAGGGCAGCTGTTTTTT
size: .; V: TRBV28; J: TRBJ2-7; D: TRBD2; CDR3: CASSFPHQRTSEYEQYF; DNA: TGTGCCAGCAGCTTTCCCCATCAGCGGACTAGCGAATACGAGCAGTACTTC
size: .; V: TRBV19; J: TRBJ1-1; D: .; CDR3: CASSNGLVYTEASF; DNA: TGTGCCAGTAGTAATGGACTTGTGTACACTGAAGCTTCCTTT
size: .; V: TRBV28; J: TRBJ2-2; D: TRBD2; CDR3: CASVAGLNTGELFF; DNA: TGTGCCAGCGTAGCGGGACTGAACACCGGGGAGCTGTTTTTT
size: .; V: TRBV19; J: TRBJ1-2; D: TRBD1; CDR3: CASSPSRWQGDFWGYTF; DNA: TGTGCCAGTAGTCCCTCTCGCTGGCAGGGGGATTTTTGGGGCTACACCTTC
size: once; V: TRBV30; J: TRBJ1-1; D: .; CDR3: CAWGDYTEAFF; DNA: TGTGCCTGGGGCGATTACACTGAAGCTTTCTTT
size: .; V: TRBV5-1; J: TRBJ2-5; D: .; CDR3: CASSLEWDSKETQYF; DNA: TGCGCCAGCAGCTTAGAATGGGACTCCAAAGAGACCCAGTACTTC
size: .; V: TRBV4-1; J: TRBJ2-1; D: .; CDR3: CASSQEETSYNEQFF; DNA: TGCGCCAGCAGCCAAGAGGAGACCAGTTACAATGAGCAGTTCTTC
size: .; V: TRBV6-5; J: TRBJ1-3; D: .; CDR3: CATRRGNSGNTIYF; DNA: TGTGCCACCCGCCGTGGGAACTCTGGAAACACCATATATTTT
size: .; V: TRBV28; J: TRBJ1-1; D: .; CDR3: CASTYRAPEAFF; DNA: TGTGCCAGCACCTACAGGGCCCCTGAAGCTTTCTTT
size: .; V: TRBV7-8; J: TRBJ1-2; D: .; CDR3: CASSLPQAYGYTF; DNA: TGTGCCAGCAGCTTACCCCAGGCCTATGGCTACACCTTC
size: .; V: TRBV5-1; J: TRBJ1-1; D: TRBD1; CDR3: CASSLGDRDAEAFF; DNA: TGCGCCAGCAGCTTGGGAGACAGGGACGCTGAAGCTTTCTTT
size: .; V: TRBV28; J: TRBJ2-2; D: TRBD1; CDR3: CASSWGTGTVNTGELFF; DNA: TGTGCCAGCAGTTGGGGGACGGGGACAGTGAACACCGGGGAGCTGTTTTTT
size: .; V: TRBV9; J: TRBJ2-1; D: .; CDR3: CASSPIYNEQFF; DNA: TGTGCCAGCAGCCCGATATACAATGAGCAGTTCTTC
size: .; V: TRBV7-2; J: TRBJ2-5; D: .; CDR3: CASSLSRAQETQYF; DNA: TGTGCCAGCAGCTTATCTCGGGCACAAGAGACCCAGTACTTC
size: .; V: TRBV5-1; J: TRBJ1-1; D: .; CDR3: CASKRETEAFF; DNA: TGCGCCTCTAAAAGGGAAACTGAAGCTTTCTTT
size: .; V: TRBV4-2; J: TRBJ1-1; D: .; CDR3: CASSPRQTEDTEAFF; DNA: TGTGCCAGCAGCCCTAGACAGACTGAGGACACTGAAGCTTTCTTT
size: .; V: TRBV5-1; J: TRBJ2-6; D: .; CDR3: CASSLSGSAGANVLTF; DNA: TGCGCCAGCAGCTTGAGCGGCTCGGCGGGGGCCAACGTCCTGACTTTC
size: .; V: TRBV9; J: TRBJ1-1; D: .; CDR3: CASSEGRSTEAFF; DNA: TGTGCCAGCAGCGAGGGACGTAGCACTGAAGCTTTCTTT
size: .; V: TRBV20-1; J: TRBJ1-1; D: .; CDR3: CSTTQGGEAFF; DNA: TGCAGCACCACCCAAGGAGGTGAAGCTTTCTTT
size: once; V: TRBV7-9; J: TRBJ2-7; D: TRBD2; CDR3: CASSFGGREADGQYF; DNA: TGTGCCAGCAGCTTTGGTGGGCGGGAGGCAGACGGGCAGTACTTC
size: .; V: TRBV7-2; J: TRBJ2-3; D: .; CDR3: CASSLALRDPRADTQYF; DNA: TGTGCCAGCAGCTTAGCGCTTCGAGACCCACGGGCAGATACGCAGTATTTT
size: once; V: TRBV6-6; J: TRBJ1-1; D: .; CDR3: CASRDRGGPTEAFF; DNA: TGTGCCAGCAGGGACCGGGGGGGTCCCACTGAAGCTTTCTTT
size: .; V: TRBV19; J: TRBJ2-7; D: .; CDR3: CASSEQASSYEQYF; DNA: TGTGCCAGTAGCGAACAGGCCTCTTCCTACGAGCAGTACTTC
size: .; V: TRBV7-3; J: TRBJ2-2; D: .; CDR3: CASRENTGELFF; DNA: TGTGCCAGCAGGGAGAACACCGGGGAGCTGTTTTTT